This T cell receptor (beta chain) was sequenced for a study of cytomegalovirus exposure and HLA in healthy donors. Background on the study: Per a later analysis, the roughly 690 first-cohort and about 120 validation repertoires shared one platform.

Clones were read by immunoSEQ multiplex PCR, and TCRdb kept only the in-frame ones, dropping some. The data contain 250,000 to 300,000 clones, about 86% of them singletons. From germline, CDR1 is SGHTA and CDR2 FQGTGA. The CDR3 contains 15 residues. Trimming took 6 bases from V and 8 from J; bases not matched to a gene: 9. The validation cohort, a group of over a hundred subjects, included the donors and was separate from the roughly 670-subject first cohort. Findings of the study overall: Investigators reported under 200 TCR beta chains as tied to cytomegalovirus.

Concerning this clone itself: The target antigen is unknown.

Material for sequencing was PBMCs. This sequence was found in a woman under 30 in good health and CMV-seronegative. The V and J genes are TRBV7-3 and TRBJ2-1; 11 nucleotides line up with TRBD2. DNA for the CDR3: TGTGCCAGCAGTGTTAGCGGGGGGGTCCCCGATGAGCAGTTCTTC. Translating it yields CASSVSGGVPDEQFF.